This TCR beta chain was found in a study of vaccination effects on CD4 cells after COVID-19. Study overall: Everyone in the study got two shots of either the BNT162b2 or mRNA-1273 vaccine.

Viral peptide pools were used in the ViraFEST assay to expand antigen-specific CD4+ T cells, and sequencing came afterward. When ten to eleven days of culture had elapsed, CD4+ T cells were isolated. The person's infection with SARS-CoV-2, confirmed by PCR, took place between March and December 2020. Cultures of 2 million or so PBMC per well contained about 10 IU/ml IL-2 plus 10 ug/ml peptides. Replacing half the medium with IL-2 medium was done on days 3 and 7. J lost 4 bases, V lost 0 bases, and 8 bases had no gene match. CDR1 and CDR2 (germline): SGDLS, YYNGEE. This CDR3 has 16 amino acids. TCRdb keeps only in-frame clones here, not all; method: immunoSEQ multiplex PCR. The sample holds approximately 31,000 clones, under 80% seen once. In this sample, this clone turned up many times. The antigen is undetermined.

This sequence was found in a human donor who had a prior SARS-CoV-2 infection. V is TRBV9 and J is TRBJ2-5, with 8 bases identical to TRBD2. This specimen was CD4+ T cells from PBMCs cultured with a peptide pool, taken before COVID-19 vaccination. CDR3 region: CASSVADGGAAETQYF. CDR3 DNA: TGTGCCAGCAGCGTAGCTGACGGGGGGGCCGCAGAGACCCAGTACTTC. Looking up the rest from reference TRBV9 and TRBJ2-5 gives the full variable domain: DSGVTQTPKHLITATGQRVTLRCSPRSGDLSVYWYQQSLDQGLQFLIQYYNGEERAKGNILERFSAQQFPDLHSELNLSSLELGDSALYFCASSVADGGAAETQYFGPGTRLLVL.